A single sample is the source of the 5 T cell receptor beta chains below, sequenced in a study of cytomegalovirus exposure and HLA in healthy donors. Sequencing used immunoSEQ multiplex PCR; TCRdb keeps in-frame clones, though not all of them. The sample yields about 180,000 clones, approximately 89% seen once. Input material: PBMCs. The receptors come from a man aged 18 to 29 in good health and CMV-seropositive.

This chain connects TRBV6-5 to TRBJ2-1; TRBD1 agrees at 8 bases. Germline V gene lookup returns CDR1 MNHEY and CDR2 SVGAGI. The CDR3 totals 14 residues. The V and J ends lost 4 bases and 6 bases, in that order; junction bases with no gene match: 5. The CDR3 sequence: CASSFGTGPNEQFF. CDR3 nucleotide sequence: TGTGCCAGCAGTTTCGGGACAGGCCCCAATGAGCAGTTCTTC.

As to this clone: At one boundary the junction diverges from the germline segment, which might be a read error. The gene calls are TRBV7-7 and TRBJ2-5, with a possible D match to TRBD2 (5 bases). This CDR3 contains 13 residues. Looked up from germline, CDR1 is SSHAT and CDR2 is FNYEAQ (reference sequence). The CDR3 DNA sequence: TGTGCTAGCAGCTTCGGACTGGAAGAGACCCAGTACTTC. This sequence encodes CASSFGLEETQYF.

This chain links TRBV27 with TRBJ1-2; TRBD1 agrees at 7 bases. V lost 3 bases and J lost 4; bases outside the gene matches: 11. The CDR3 has 16 amino acids. CDR1 and CDR2 from the germline V gene are MNHEY and SMNVEV (reference sequence). Written as DNA, the CDR3 is TGTGCCAGCAGTTTCCTGAGGGGACAGCAACTCTATGGCTACACCTTC. This codes for CASSFLRGQQLYGYTF.

This clone was observed a few times. The chain recombines TRBV6-5 with TRBJ1-1; D gene uncertain. CDR3 size: 14 residues. Germline loops: CDR1 MNHEY, CDR2 SVGAGI. V lost 6 bases to trimming and J lost 1 base, with 12 bases between them. CDR3 in amino acids: CASRIVNWNTEAFF. The CDR3 region has the DNA TGTGCCAGCAGGATCGTAAACTGGAACACTGAAGCTTTCTTT.

The chain combines TRBV2 with TRBJ2-7, with TRBD2 matching 13 bases. V was pared by 8 bases and J by 4 bases, with 5 bases of the junction left unmatched. Germline loops: CDR1 SNHLY, CDR2 FYNNEI. CDR3 length: 14 amino acids. CDR3 region: CASRGLAGKYEQYF. In DNA, the CDR3 is TGTGCCAGCCGGGGACTAGCGGGGAAGTACGAGCAGTACTTC. Full variable domain (rest looked up from reference TRBV2 and TRBJ2-7): EPEVTQTPSHQVTQMGQEVILRCVPISNHLYFYWYRQILGQKVEFLVSFYNNEISEKSEIFDDQFSVERPDGSNFTLKIRSTKLEDSAMYFCASRGLAGKYEQYFGPGTRLTVT.